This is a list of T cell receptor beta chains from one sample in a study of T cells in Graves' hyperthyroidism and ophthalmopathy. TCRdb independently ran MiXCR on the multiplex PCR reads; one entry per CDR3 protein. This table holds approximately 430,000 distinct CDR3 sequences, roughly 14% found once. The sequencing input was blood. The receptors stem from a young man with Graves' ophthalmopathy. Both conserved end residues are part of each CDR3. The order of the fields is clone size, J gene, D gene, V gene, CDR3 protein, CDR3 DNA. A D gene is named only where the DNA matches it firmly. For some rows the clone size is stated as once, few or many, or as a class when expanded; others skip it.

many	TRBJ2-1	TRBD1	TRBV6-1	CASSTQGAEQFF	TGTGCCAGCAGCACGCAGGGGGCCGAGCAGTTCTTC
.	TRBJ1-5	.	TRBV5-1	CASSPGLGVDQPQHF	TGCGCCAGCAGTCCCGGCTTGGGTGTGGATCAGCCCCAGCATTTT
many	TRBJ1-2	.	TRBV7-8	CASSEQGFGYTF	TGTGCCAGCAGCGAACAGGGTTTTGGCTACACCTTC
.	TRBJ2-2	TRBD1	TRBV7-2	CASSLGRGLSGELFF	TGTGCCAGCAGCTTAGGCAGGGGGCTCTCCGGGGAGCTGTTTTTT
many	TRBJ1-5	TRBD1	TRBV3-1	CASSQDPQGGQPQHF	TGTGCCAGCAGCCAAGACCCACAGGGGGGGCAGCCCCAGCATTTT
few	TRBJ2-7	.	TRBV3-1	CASSQEFQREQYF	TGTGCCAGCAGCCAAGAGTTCCAGCGCGAGCAGTACTTC
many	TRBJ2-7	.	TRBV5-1	CASNVGDTDEQYF	TGCGCCAGCAACGTTGGGGATACCGACGAGCAGTACTTC
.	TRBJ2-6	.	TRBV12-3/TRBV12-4	CASSQQGLAGANVLTF	TGTGCCAGCAGCCAACAGGGTTTGGCTGGGGCCAACGTCCTGACTTTC
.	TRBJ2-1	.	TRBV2	CASTQMDEQFF	TGTGCCAGCACCCAGATGGATGAGCAGTTCTTC
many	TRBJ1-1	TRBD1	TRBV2	CASRGDSGTEAFF	TGTGCCAGCAGAGGGGACAGCGGCACTGAAGCTTTCTTT
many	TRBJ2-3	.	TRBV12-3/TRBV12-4	CASSHSPGNTDTQYF	TGTGCCAGCAGCCACTCTCCGGGAAACACAGATACGCAGTATTTT
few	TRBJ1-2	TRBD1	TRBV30	CAFYFTGVSNGYTF	TGTGCCTTTTACTTCACAGGGGTCTCCAATGGCTACACCTTC
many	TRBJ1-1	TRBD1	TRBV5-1	CASSLGDRATEAFF	TGCGCCAGCAGCTTAGGGGACAGGGCCACTGAAGCTTTCTTT
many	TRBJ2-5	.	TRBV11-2	CASSLMQETQYF	TGTGCCAGCAGCTTAATGCAAGAGACCCAGTACTTC
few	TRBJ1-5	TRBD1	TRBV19	CASSTLQGPVNQPQHF	TGTGCCAGTAGTACCCTACAGGGGCCCGTTAATCAGCCCCAGCATTTT
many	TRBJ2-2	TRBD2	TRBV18	CASSPTTSVNTGELFF	TGTGCCAGCTCACCGACGACTAGCGTGAACACCGGGGAGCTGTTTTTT
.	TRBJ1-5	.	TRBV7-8	CASSLDRGYSNQPQHF	TGTGCCAGCAGCTTAGACCGGGGATATAGCAATCAGCCCCAGCATTTT
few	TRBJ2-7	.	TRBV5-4	CASSSDTWGEQYF	TGTGCCAGCAGCTCGGATACTTGGGGGGAGCAGTACTTC
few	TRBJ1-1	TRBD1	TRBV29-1	CSVAGTGYTEAFF	TGCAGCGTTGCCGGGACAGGGTATACTGAAGCTTTCTTT
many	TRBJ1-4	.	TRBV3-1	CASSQDRAQGSGKLFF	TGTGCCAGCAGCCAAGACCGCGCCCAGGGTTCTGGAAAACTGTTTTTT
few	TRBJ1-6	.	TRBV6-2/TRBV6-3	CASSYDSYNSPLHF	TGTGCCAGCAGTTACGACAGCTATAATTCACCCCTCCACTTT
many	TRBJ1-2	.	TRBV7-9	CASSLAEGNYGYTF	TGTGCCAGCAGCTTAGCGGAGGGGAACTATGGCTACACCTTC
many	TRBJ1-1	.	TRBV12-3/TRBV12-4	CASSLRAQGTTEAFF	TGTGCCAGCAGTTTGAGGGCGCAAGGAACGACTGAAGCTTTCTTT
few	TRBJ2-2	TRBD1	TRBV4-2	CASSNRDRGSFWDTGELFF	TGTGCCAGCAGCAACCGGGACAGGGGTTCGTTCTGGGACACCGGGGAGCTGTTTTTT
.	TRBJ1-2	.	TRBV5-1	CASSLGRGADGYTF	TGCGCCAGCAGCTTGGGACGGGGGGCGGACGGCTACACCTTC
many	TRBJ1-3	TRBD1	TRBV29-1	CSARHGQDLGDTIYF	TGCAGCGCAAGACACGGACAGGACCTTGGAGACACCATATATTTT
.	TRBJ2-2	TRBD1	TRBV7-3	CASSRDRANTGELFF	TGTGCCAGCAGCAGGGACAGGGCGAACACCGGGGAGCTGTTTTTT
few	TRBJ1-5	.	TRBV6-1	CASSEWVYRQPQHF	TGTGCCAGCAGTGAATGGGTATACCGTCAGCCCCAGCATTTT
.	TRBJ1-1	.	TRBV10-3	CAISGQTNTEAFF	TGTGCCATCAGTGGACAGACGAACACTGAAGCTTTCTTT
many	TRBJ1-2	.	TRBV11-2	CASSTSAGLANYGYTF	TGTGCCAGCAGCACCAGTGCGGGGTTGGCTAACTATGGCTACACCTTC
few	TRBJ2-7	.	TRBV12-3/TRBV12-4	CASSLRRGSYEQYF	TGTGCCAGCAGTTTACGGCGAGGCTCCTACGAGCAGTACTTC
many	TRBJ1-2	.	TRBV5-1	CASSLEVQGSGYTF	TGCGCCAGCAGCTTGGAGGTACAGGGAAGTGGCTACACCTTC